The rows below give T cell receptor beta chains drawn from one sample of a study of sequential checkpoint blockade in melanoma. Assay used: immunoSEQ multiplex PCR; TCRdb lists only in-frame clones, some missing. Among about 17,000 clones, about 67% were seen once, and the ten largest hold about 22%. The sample in question was CD8+ T cells sorted from blood (inferred from file names), obtained from a patient given nivolumab and ipilimumab in sequence. Receptors originate from a human donor with melanoma. Each CDR3 is given with its conserved first and last residue. Each record gives: clone size, CDR3 length, V gene, J gene, D gene, CDR3 protein, CDR3 DNA. D genes are given only for firm matches. Not all rows give a size; the values are once, few, many and, for expanded clones, a class.

size: -; length: 13; V: TRBV6-1; J: TRBJ1-6; D: -; CDR3: CASSEGENSPLHF; DNA: TGTGCCAGCAGTGAGGGCGAGAATTCACCCCTCCACTTT
size: many; length: 15; V: TRBV5-1; J: TRBJ2-7; D: -; CDR3: CASRSAAASSYEQYF; DNA: TGCGCCAGCAGATCGGCGGCAGCCAGCTCCTACGAGCAGTACTTC
size: many; length: 15; V: TRBV7-9; J: TRBJ1-5; D: -; CDR3: CASSLSGELGQPQHF; DNA: TGTGCCAGCAGCTTATCCGGGGAGCTTGGTCAGCCCCAGCATTTT
size: -; length: 12; V: TRBV4-1; J: TRBJ1-2; D: -; CDR3: CASSQIIGGYTF; DNA: TGCGCCAGCAGCCAAATTATCGGTGGCTACACCTTC
size: -; length: 17; V: TRBV19; J: TRBJ2-3; D: TRBD2; CDR3: CASSVAASGDPTDTQYF; DNA: TGTGCCAGTAGTGTAGCCGCTAGCGGCGACCCCACAGATACGCAGTATTTT
size: once; length: 14; V: TRBV9; J: TRBJ2-4; D: -; CDR3: CASSGPEGENIQYF; DNA: TGTGCCAGCAGCGGACCCGAGGGGGAGAACATTCAGTACTTC
size: -; length: 15; V: TRBV5-1; J: TRBJ2-1; D: TRBD2; CDR3: CASSYTSGGVNEQFF; DNA: TGCGCCAGCAGCTACACTAGCGGGGGGGTTAATGAGCAGTTCTTC
size: -; length: 15; V: TRBV15; J: TRBJ2-2; D: TRBD2; CDR3: CATSRVGGYTGELFF; DNA: TGTGCCACCAGCAGAGTGGGGGGGTACACCGGGGAGCTGTTTTTT
size: -; length: 15; V: TRBV4-3; J: TRBJ1-2; D: -; CDR3: CASSQDSGGSYGYTF; DNA: TGCGCCAGCAGCCAAGATTCGGGGGGAAGCTATGGCTACACCTTC
size: -; length: 13; V: TRBV6-5; J: TRBJ1-1; D: -; CDR3: CASSYNLNTEAFF; DNA: TGTGCCAGCAGTTACAACTTGAACACTGAAGCTTTCTTT
size: once; length: 18; V: TRBV7-6; J: TRBJ2-7; D: TRBD2; CDR3: CASSLPPGAGGSSYEQYF; DNA: TGTGCCAGCAGCTTACCTCCCGGGGCGGGGGGCAGCTCCTACGAGCAGTACTTC
size: -; length: 14; V: TRBV27; J: TRBJ1-1; D: -; CDR3: CASSDAGVNTEAFF; DNA: TGTGCCAGCAGTGATGCCGGGGTCAACACTGAAGCTTTCTTT
size: -; length: 15; V: TRBV10-3; J: TRBJ2-1; D: TRBD1; CDR3: CAIRTGGQGVNEQFF; DNA: TGTGCCATCAGGACTGGTGGCCAGGGGGTAAATGAGCAGTTCTTC
size: -; length: 14; V: TRBV5-6; J: TRBJ1-2; D: -; CDR3: CASILLRGEGGYTF; DNA: TGTGCCAGCATCCTGTTAAGAGGGGAGGGCGGCTACACCTTC
size: once; length: 14; V: TRBV5-6; J: TRBJ2-7; D: -; CDR3: CASSPGGGAGEQYF; DNA: TGTGCCAGCAGCCCTGGTGGAGGGGCGGGCGAGCAGTACTTC
size: -; length: 14; V: TRBV27; J: TRBJ2-2; D: -; CDR3: CASSFFLNSGELFF; DNA: TGTGCCAGCAGTTTCTTCCTAAACAGCGGGGAGCTGTTTTTT
size: -; length: 14; V: TRBV7-9; J: TRBJ2-1; D: -; CDR3: CASTKSENYNEQFF; DNA: TGTGCCAGCACCAAGTCGGAGAACTACAATGAGCAGTTCTTC
size: -; length: 15; V: TRBV7-9; J: TRBJ2-7; D: -; CDR3: CASSLLGGSSYEQYF; DNA: TGTGCCAGCAGCTTACTTGGGGGGAGCTCCTACGAGCAGTACTTC
size: -; length: 14; V: TRBV29-1; J: TRBJ1-2; D: -; CDR3: CSVEGGRVGYGYTF; DNA: TGCAGCGTTGAAGGGGGCAGGGTGGGCTATGGCTACACCTTC
size: -; length: 16; V: TRBV7-9; J: TRBJ2-2; D: TRBD1; CDR3: CASSRSQGANTGELFF; DNA: TGTGCCAGCAGCCGTTCACAGGGGGCGAACACCGGGGAGCTGTTTTTT
size: -; length: 14; V: TRBV7-9; J: TRBJ2-5; D: TRBD1; CDR3: CASSQDRTQETQYF; DNA: TGTGCCAGCAGTCAGGACAGGACCCAAGAGACCCAGTACTTC
size: -; length: 13; V: TRBV7-9; J: TRBJ2-2; D: -; CDR3: CASSPQYTGELFF; DNA: TGTGCCAGCAGCCCGCAGTACACCGGGGAGCTGTTTTTT
size: -; length: 17; V: TRBV7-9; J: TRBJ1-1; D: TRBD1; CDR3: CASSLAGTGIAATEAFF; DNA: TGTGCCAGCAGCTTAGCCGGGACAGGGATCGCGGCCACTGAAGCTTTCTTT
size: medium-sized; length: 18; V: TRBV28; J: TRBJ1-3; D: TRBD1; CDR3: CASSSLGQEETGGNTIYF; DNA: TGTGCCAGCAGTTCCTTAGGACAGGAAGAAACTGGTGGAAACACCATATATTTT
size: medium-sized; length: 12; V: TRBV19; J: TRBJ2-6; D: -; CDR3: CATRTGANVLTF; DNA: TGTGCCACCAGAACTGGGGCCAACGTCCTGACTTTC
size: few; length: 14; V: TRBV7-2; J: TRBJ2-3; D: -; CDR3: CASSLRGSWDTQYF; DNA: TGTGCCAGCAGCTTACGAGGGTCATGGGATACGCAGTATTTT
size: -; length: 15; V: TRBV9; J: TRBJ2-3; D: TRBD2; CDR3: CASNELAGGTDTQYF; DNA: TGTGCCAGCAACGAACTAGCGGGGGGCACAGATACGCAGTATTTT
size: medium-sized; length: 17; V: TRBV4-3; J: TRBJ1-3; D: -; CDR3: CASSQDSLGQLPNTIYF; DNA: TGCGCCAGCAGCCAAGATTCTCTTGGGCAGCTACCAAACACCATATATTTT
size: few; length: 16; V: TRBV6-6; J: TRBJ2-5; D: TRBD2; CDR3: CASRSRTGGLDETQYF; DNA: TGTGCCAGCAGGTCCCGGACGGGAGGGTTGGACGAGACCCAGTACTTC
size: -; length: 12; V: TRBV10-1; J: TRBJ2-2; D: TRBD2; CDR3: CASSPGGGELFF; DNA: TGCGCCAGCAGTCCGGGGGGCGGGGAGCTGTTTTTT
size: -; length: 14; V: TRBV7-2; J: TRBJ2-1; D: TRBD1; CDR3: CASRERGQSNEQFF; DNA: TGTGCCAGCAGAGAGAGGGGGCAGAGTAATGAGCAGTTCTTC